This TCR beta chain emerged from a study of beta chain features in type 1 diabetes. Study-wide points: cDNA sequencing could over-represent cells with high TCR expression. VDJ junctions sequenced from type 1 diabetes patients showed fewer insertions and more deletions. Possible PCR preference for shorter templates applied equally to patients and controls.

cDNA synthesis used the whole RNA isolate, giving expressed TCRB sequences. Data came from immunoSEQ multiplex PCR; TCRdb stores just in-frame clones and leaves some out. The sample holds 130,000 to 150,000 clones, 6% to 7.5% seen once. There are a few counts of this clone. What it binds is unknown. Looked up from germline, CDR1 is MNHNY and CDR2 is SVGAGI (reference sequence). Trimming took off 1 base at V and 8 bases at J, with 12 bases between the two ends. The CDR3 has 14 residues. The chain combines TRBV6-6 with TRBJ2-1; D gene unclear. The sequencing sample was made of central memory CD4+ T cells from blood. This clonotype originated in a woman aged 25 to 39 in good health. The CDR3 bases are TGTGCCAGCAGTTACTTAGCCCCACGGGATGAGCAGTTCTTC. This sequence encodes CASSYLAPRDEQFF.